This is a list of T cell receptor beta chains from one sample in a study of T cells in Graves' hyperthyroidism and ophthalmopathy. MiXCR, applied by TCRdb to the multiplex PCR reads, yields one record per CDR3 protein. The sample holds fewer than 250,000 distinct CDR3 sequences, around 15% seen once. Material: blood. These receptors all stem from a woman aged 18-29 years with Graves' ophthalmopathy. Each CDR3 is given with its conserved first and last residue. Fields, in order: clone size, D gene, J gene, V gene, CDR3 DNA, CDR3 protein. D genes are given only for firm matches. Clone size is not always given. Where it is, it says once, few, many or a class for expanded clones.

>many|TRBD1|TRBJ2-7|TRBV12-3/TRBV12-4
TGTGCCAGCAGTGGGCTCCGGGACAGGCGGTACGAGCAGTACTTC
CASSGLRDRRYEQYF
>many|TRBD1|TRBJ2-5|TRBV6-1
TGTGCCAGCAGCCGGGACAGCCAAGAGACCCAGTACTTC
CASSRDSQETQYF
>many|TRBD2|TRBJ2-1|TRBV20-1
TGCAGTGCTAGAGATCTCTTAGCGGGAGGGGTTTCCTACAATGAGCAGTTCTTC
CSARDLLAGGVSYNEQFF
>many|TRBD1|TRBJ2-1|TRBV11-3
TGTGCCAGCAGCTTAGGAGCCTTTACAGGGGGCGGGCAGTTCTTC
CASSLGAFTGGGQFF
>.|.|TRBJ2-3|TRBV20-1
TGCAGTGCTAGAGATCCTTTCACAGATGCGCAGTATTTT
CSARDPFTDAQYF
>many|TRBD1|TRBJ1-1|TRBV19
TGTGCCAGTAGTATGGGACAGGGGAACACTGAAGCTTTCTTT
CASSMGQGNTEAFF
>many|.|TRBJ2-7|TRBV11-2
TGTGCCAGCAGCTTAAGGGACCCCCGAGACTACGAGCAGTACTTC
CASSLRDPRDYEQYF
>many|.|TRBJ2-3|TRBV6-5
TGTGCCAGCAGTTACTCTCTCCAGAGTGGAGATACGCAGTATTTT
CASSYSLQSGDTQYF
>many|TRBD2|TRBJ2-1|TRBV6-1
TGTGCCAGCAGTCAGAGACTAGCGGGGGGCATGTACAATGAGCAGTTCTTC
CASSQRLAGGMYNEQFF
>many|TRBD1|TRBJ2-7|TRBV4-1
TGCGCCAGCAGCCAGCCCGACAGGGTGCACGAGCAGTACTTC
CASSQPDRVHEQYF
>many|.|TRBJ2-1|TRBV15
TGTGCCACCAGCATCATTCAAGGGGGGCGGAATGAGCAGTTCTTC
CATSIIQGGRNEQFF
>many|.|TRBJ2-3|TRBV5-6
TGTGCCAGCAGCCCTTTACAAATCACAGATACGCAGTATTTT
CASSPLQITDTQYF
>many|TRBD1|TRBJ1-2|TRBV5-5
TGTGCCAGCAGCTTGGACAGGGGTCATGGCTACACCTTC
CASSLDRGHGYTF
>many|TRBD1|TRBJ2-7|TRBV27
TGTGCCAGCACCCTTACCGGGACAGGGCCCTACGAGCAGTACTTC
CASTLTGTGPYEQYF
>many|.|TRBJ2-5|TRBV6-9
TGTGCCAGCAGTTATAAACCGGGACGGGAGACCCAGTACTTC
CASSYKPGRETQYF
>few|.|TRBJ2-5|TRBV28
TGTGCCAGCAGTTTAGTGGCCCAAGAGACCCAGTACTTC
CASSLVAQETQYF
>many|.|TRBJ1-5|TRBV28
TGTGCCAGCAGTTTCATACCCCACGGGGCGGGCAATCAGCCCCAGCATTTT
CASSFIPHGAGNQPQHF
>.|TRBD1|TRBJ2-5|TRBV7-9
TGTGCCAGCAGACCTCCCACAGGGGGCGGCGAGACCCAGTACTTC
CASRPPTGGGETQYF
>many|.|TRBJ1-1|TRBV11-1
TGTGCCAGCAGCGGCCTGGACCGGGAGACTGAAGCTTTCTTT
CASSGLDRETEAFF
>many|.|TRBJ1-2|TRBV5-4
TGTGCCAGCAGCCTCAAACAGGGTGACTACACCTTC
CASSLKQGDYTF
>many|.|TRBJ2-3|TRBV27
TGTGCCAGCAGTCCTATGCCGGGGGCAGATACGCAGTATTTT
CASSPMPGADTQYF
>many|TRBD2|TRBJ2-7|TRBV30
TGTGCCTGGGAACGGGAGGGCTCCTACGAGCAGTACTTC
CAWEREGSYEQYF
>many|TRBD1|TRBJ2-3|TRBV14
TGTGCCAGCAGCGCGGGACAGGTGACAGATACGCAGTATTTT
CASSAGQVTDTQYF
>many|.|TRBJ2-2|TRBV5-1
TGCGCCAGCTACAGCGGCGACACCGGGGAGCTGTTTTTT
CASYSGDTGELFF
>few|TRBD2|TRBJ2-1|TRBV27
TGTGCCAGTAAACGGGAGACTAGCGCCCTGGACGCAGAGCAGTTCTTC
CASKRETSALDAEQFF
>many|.|TRBJ2-5|TRBV19
TGTGCCAGTAGTATACAAGGCGAGACCCAGTACTTC
CASSIQGETQYF
>many|.|TRBJ1-2|TRBV3-1
TGTGCCAGCAGCCAAGGCAGCTCGTATGGCTACACCTTC
CASSQGSSYGYTF
>many|.|TRBJ1-2|TRBV6-2/TRBV6-3
TGTGCCAGCAGTTCAGCGACCGAAGCTGTTAACTATGGCTACACCTTC
CASSSATEAVNYGYTF
>many|.|TRBJ1-2|TRBV27
TGTGCCAGCAGTTTTCGCAGGGTAGGAGGCTACACCTTC
CASSFRRVGGYTF
>few|.|TRBJ2-1|TRBV20-1
TGCAGTGCTAGGTGGTCTAGGGGGCAGTTCTTC
CSARWSRGQFF
>few|.|TRBJ1-6|TRBV6-1
TGTGCCACCGCGACTGGAAGCTCCTATAATTCACCCCTCCACTTT
CATATGSSYNSPLHF
>few|.|TRBJ1-6|TRBV19
TGTGCCAGTGGCCGGGGCGGCCCCAGCTCCTATAATTCACCCCTCCACTTT
CASGRGGPSSYNSPLHF
>.|.|TRBJ2-7|TRBV20-1
TGCAGTGCTCCCCAGGGGGGACGGGACGAGCAGTACTTC
CSAPQGGRDEQYF
>many|.|TRBJ1-4|TRBV5-1
TGCGCCAGCAGCACCGGGGGACTTAATGAAAAACTGTTTTTT
CASSTGGLNEKLFF
>many|.|TRBJ2-1|TRBV27
TGTGCCAGCAGTTGGCAGAATGAGCAGTTCTTC
CASSWQNEQFF
>many|.|TRBJ2-5|TRBV29-1
TGCAGCGTTGACTGGGAACATCAGACCCAGTACTTC
CSVDWEHQTQYF
>many|TRBD2|TRBJ2-1|TRBV3-1
TGTGCCAGCAGCCAAACCCGGGGGGGCATAAATGAGCAGTTCTTC
CASSQTRGGINEQFF
>many|.|TRBJ2-3|TRBV18
TGTGCCAGCTCAACTCCCACTACGCAGTATTTT
CASSTPTTQYF
>many|.|TRBJ1-4|TRBV6-5
TGTGCCAGCAGTTACTCGTGGGGGGGCGGTGAAAAACTGTTTTTT
CASSYSWGGGEKLFF
>.|.|TRBJ2-5|TRBV7-2
TGTGCCAGCAGCTTACAATGGGGGGAGACCCAGTACTTC
CASSLQWGETQYF
>many|.|TRBJ2-6|TRBV3-1
TGTGCCAGCAGCCAAGATTACTTCTCTGGGGCCAACGTCCTGACTTTC
CASSQDYFSGANVLTF
>many|TRBD1|TRBJ1-1|TRBV11-2
TGTGCCAGCAGCTTACCGAGGACAGGGGGCGGGTATAGGAACACTGAAGCTTTCTTT
CASSLPRTGGGYRNTEAFF
>many|TRBD1|TRBJ1-2|TRBV7-9
TGTGCCAGCAGCAAAGACAGGGGGCTAGCCTATGGCTACACCTTC
CASSKDRGLAYGYTF
>many|.|TRBJ1-2|TRBV12-3/TRBV12-4
TGTGCCAGCAGTTCCGGGAACCTTCGTTATGGCTACACCTTC
CASSSGNLRYGYTF
>.|.|TRBJ1-5|TRBV7-2
TGTGCCAGCAGCTTAGTGGTCGGGTACAATCAGCCCCAGCATTTT
CASSLVVGYNQPQHF
>many|TRBD1|TRBJ2-7|TRBV29-1
TGCAGCGTTGGACAGGGTGTGCCCTACGAGCAGTACTTC
CSVGQGVPYEQYF